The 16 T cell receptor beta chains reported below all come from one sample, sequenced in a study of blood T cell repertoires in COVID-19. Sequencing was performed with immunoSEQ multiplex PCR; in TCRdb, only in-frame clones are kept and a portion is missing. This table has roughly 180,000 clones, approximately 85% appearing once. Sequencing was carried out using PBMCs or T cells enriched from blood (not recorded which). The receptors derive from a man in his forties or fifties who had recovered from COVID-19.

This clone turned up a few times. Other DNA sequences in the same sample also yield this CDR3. The chain's CDR3 is CASSLGQGGTGELFF. In DNA, the CDR3 is TGTGCCAGCTCACTGGGACAGGGAGGCACCGGGGAGCTGTTTTTT. This chain uses TRBV18 with TRBJ2-2, with 9 bases aligning to TRBD1. The J segment lost 4 bases and the V segment lost 4 bases, leaving 4 bases of the junction unmatched. Germline CDR1 KGHSH, CDR2 LQKENI. The CDR3 covers 15 residues. Supplemented by reference TRBV18 and TRBJ2-2, the full variable domain reads NAGVMQNPRHLVRRRGQEARLRCSPMKGHSHVYWYRQLPEEGLKFMVYLQKENIIDESGMPKERFSAEFPKEGPSILRIQQVVRGDSAAYFCASSLGQGGTGELFFGEGSRLTVL.

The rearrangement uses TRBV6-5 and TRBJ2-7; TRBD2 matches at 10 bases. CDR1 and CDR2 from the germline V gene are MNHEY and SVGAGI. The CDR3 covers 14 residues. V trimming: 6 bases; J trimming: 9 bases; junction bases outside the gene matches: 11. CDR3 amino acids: CASRAGLAVGRQYF. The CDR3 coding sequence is TGTGCCAGCAGGGCCGGACTAGCGGTGGGGAGGCAGTACTTC.

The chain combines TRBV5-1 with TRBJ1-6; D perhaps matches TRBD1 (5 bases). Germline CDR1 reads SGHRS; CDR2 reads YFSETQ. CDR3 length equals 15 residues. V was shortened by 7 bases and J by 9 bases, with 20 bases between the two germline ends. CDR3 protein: CASLSEGNGGSPLHF. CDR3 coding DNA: TGCGCCAGCCTCTCGGAGGGGAATGGTGGTTCACCCCTCCACTTT. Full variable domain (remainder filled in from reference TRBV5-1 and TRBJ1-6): KAGVTQTPRYLIKTRGQQVTLSCSPISGHRSVSWYQQTPGQGLQFLFEYFSETQRNKGNFPGRFSGRQFSNSRSEMNVSTLELGDSALYLCASLSEGNGGSPLHFGNGTRLTVT.

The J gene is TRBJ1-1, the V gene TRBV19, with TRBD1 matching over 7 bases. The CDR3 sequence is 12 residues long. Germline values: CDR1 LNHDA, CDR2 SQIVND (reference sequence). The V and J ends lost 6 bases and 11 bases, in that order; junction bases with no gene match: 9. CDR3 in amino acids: CASRTGSIQAFF. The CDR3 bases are TGTGCCAGTAGGACAGGGTCAATTCAGGCTTTCTTT.

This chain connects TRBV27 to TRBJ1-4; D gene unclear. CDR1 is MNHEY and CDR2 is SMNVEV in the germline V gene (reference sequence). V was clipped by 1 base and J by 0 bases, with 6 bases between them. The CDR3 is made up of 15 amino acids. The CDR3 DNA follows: TGTGCCAGCAGTTTATATTCTGCAACTAATGAAAAACTGTTTTTT. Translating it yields CASSLYSATNEKLFF.

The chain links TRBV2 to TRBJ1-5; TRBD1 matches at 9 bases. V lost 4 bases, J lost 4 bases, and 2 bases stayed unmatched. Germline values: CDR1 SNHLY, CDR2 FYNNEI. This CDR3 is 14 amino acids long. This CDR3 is CASSGDRVNQPQHF. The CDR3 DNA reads TGTGCCAGCAGTGGGGACAGGGTTAATCAGCCCCAGCATTTT.

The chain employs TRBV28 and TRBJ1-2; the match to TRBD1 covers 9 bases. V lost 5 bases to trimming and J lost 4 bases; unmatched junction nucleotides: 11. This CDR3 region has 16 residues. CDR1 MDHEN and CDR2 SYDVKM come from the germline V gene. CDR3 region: CASSTKRTGGGYGYTF. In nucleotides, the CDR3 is TGTGCCAGCAGTACGAAACGCACAGGGGGCGGCTATGGCTACACCTTC.

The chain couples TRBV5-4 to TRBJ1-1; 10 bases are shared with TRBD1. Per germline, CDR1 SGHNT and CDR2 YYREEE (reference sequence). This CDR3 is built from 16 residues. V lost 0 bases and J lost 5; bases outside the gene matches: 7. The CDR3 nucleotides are TGTGCCAGCAGCTTGGACGGCGGGACAGGGGTTACTGAAGCTTTCTTT. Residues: CASSLDGGTGVTEAFF.

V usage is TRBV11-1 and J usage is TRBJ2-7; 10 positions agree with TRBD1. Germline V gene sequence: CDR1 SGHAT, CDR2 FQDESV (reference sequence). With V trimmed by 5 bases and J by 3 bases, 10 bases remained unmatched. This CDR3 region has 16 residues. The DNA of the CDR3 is TGTGCCAGCAGCGGGAGGACAGGGGGAATTGTCTACGAGCAGTACTTC. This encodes CASSGRTGGIVYEQYF. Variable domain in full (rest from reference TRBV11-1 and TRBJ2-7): EAEVAQSPRYKITEKSQAVAFWCDPISGHATLYWYRQILGQGPELLVQFQDESVVDDSQLPKDRFSAERLKGVDSTLKIQPAELGDSAMYLCASSGRTGGIVYEQYFGPGTRLTVT.

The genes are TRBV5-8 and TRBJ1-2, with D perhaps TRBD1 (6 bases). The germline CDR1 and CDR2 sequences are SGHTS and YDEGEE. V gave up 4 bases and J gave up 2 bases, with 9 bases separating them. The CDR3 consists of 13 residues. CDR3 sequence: CASSRQDNYGYTF. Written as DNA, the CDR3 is TGTGCCAGCAGCCGACAGGACAACTATGGCTACACCTTC.

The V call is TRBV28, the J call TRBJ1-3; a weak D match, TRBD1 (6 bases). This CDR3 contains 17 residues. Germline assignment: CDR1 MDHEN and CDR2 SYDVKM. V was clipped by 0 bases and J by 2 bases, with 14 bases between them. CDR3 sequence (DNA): TGTGCCAGCAGTTTATGGGCCCGCAGGGGTGCTGGAAACACCATATATTTT. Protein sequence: CASSLWARRGAGNTIYF.

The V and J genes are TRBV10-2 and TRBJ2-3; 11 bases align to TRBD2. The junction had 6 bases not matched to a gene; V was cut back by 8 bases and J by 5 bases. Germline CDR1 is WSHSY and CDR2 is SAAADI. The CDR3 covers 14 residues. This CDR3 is CASHVAGGLDTQYF. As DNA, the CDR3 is TGCGCCAGCCACGTAGCGGGAGGGCTAGATACGCAGTATTTT.

The CDR3 is CASSKGLAGGSETQYF. CDR3 sequence (DNA): TGTGCCAGCAGTAAAGGACTAGCGGGAGGTTCCGAGACCCAGTACTTC. V usage is TRBV2 and J usage is TRBJ2-5; 14 nucleotides align to TRBD2. CDR1 SNHLY and CDR2 FYNNEI come from the germline V gene. V lost 5 bases and J lost 5; bases outside the gene matches: 7. This CDR3 is built from 16 residues.

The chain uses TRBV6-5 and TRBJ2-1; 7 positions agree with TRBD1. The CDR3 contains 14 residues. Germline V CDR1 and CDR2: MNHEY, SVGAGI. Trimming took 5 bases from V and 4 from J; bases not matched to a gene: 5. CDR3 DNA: TGTGCCAGCAGTAAGCCGGGACAGTACAATGAGCAGTTCTTC. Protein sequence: CASSKPGQYNEQFF.

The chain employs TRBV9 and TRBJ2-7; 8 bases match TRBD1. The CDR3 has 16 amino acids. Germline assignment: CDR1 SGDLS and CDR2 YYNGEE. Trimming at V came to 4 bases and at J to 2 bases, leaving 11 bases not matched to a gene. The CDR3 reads CASSPQDREKTYEQYF. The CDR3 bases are TGTGCCAGCAGCCCCCAGGACAGGGAGAAAACCTACGAGCAGTACTTC.

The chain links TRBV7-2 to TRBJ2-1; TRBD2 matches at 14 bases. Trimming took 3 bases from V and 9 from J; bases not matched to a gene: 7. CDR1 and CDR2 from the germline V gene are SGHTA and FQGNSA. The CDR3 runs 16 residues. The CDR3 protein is CASSFRTSGGSGEQFF. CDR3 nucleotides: TGTGCCAGCAGCTTTCGGACTAGCGGGGGGTCGGGTGAGCAGTTCTTC.